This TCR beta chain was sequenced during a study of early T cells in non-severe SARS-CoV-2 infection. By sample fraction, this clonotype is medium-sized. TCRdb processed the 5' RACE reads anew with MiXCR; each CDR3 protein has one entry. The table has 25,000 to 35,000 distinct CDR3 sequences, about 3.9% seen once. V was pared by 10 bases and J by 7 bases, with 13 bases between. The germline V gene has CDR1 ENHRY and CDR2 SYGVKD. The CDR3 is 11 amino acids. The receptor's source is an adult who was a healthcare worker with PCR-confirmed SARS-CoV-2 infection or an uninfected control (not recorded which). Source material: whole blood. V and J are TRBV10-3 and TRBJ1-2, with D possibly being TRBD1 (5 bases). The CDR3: CASSGLGGYTF. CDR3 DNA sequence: TGTGCCAGCTCAGGGCTCGGTGGCTACACCTTC.